This TCR beta chain was retrieved from a study of cytomegalovirus exposure and HLA in healthy donors. Regarding the study as a whole: TCR beta sequences numbering roughly 16,000 were associated with HLA alleles at 0.05 false discovery rate in a later analysis. An analysis was carried out at a later point. It showed that HLA-associated TCR beta chains were more clonally expanded than equally common non-associated chains.

Turning to this clone: The target antigen is unknown.

Unrecorded immune exposures were likely, despite nominal health at sampling. There are 13 residues in the CDR3. In germline, CDR1 is SGHAT, CDR2 FQNNGV. Between the trimmed V and J ends, which lost 6 bases and 5 bases, there was a span of 14 bases. With 60 Vbeta and 13 Jbeta primers, the PCR was carried out. Libraries were prepared by immunoSEQ multiplex PCR; TCRdb keeps only in-frame clonotypes and omits some of them. The sample lists 150,000 to 200,000 clones; approximately 79% were seen once. This clonotype originated in a woman under 40 in good health and CMV-seropositive. The genes are TRBV11-2 and TRBJ2-7, with D possibly matching TRBD1 (6 bases). Sequenced sample: PBMCs. The CDR3, as DNA: TGTGCCAGCAGATCTACAGGGACCCACGAGCAGTACTTC. Translation gives CASRSTGTHEQYF.